The 28 T cell receptor beta chains in this list originate from one sample, sequenced in a study of blood T cell repertoires in COVID-19. Assay: immunoSEQ multiplex PCR; the TCRdb copy retains only in-frame clones and omits some. Here the sample spans tens of thousands of clones, roughly 90% being singletons. Sequences were obtained from peripheral blood. The receptors derive from an elderly man with acute or convalescent COVID-19.

The chain uses TRBV3-1 (or the pseudogene TRBV3-2) and TRBJ2-1, with TRBD1 identical over 12 bases. The germline V gene encodes CDR1 LGHDT and CDR2 YNNKEL (reference sequence). The CDR3 sequence is 16 residues long. The V and J ends lost 0 bases and 7 bases, in that order; junction bases with no gene match: 4. Here the CDR3 reads CASSQDAGQGANEQFF. The CDR3 coding sequence is TGTGCCAGCAGCCAAGACGCGGGACAGGGGGCGAATGAGCAGTTCTTC.

The genes are TRBV7-6 and TRBJ1-4; D is uncertain. V gave up 5 bases and J gave up 7 bases, with 17 bases separating them. Germline CDR1 and CDR2: SGHVS and FNYEAQ. The CDR3 consists of 15 residues. CDR3 protein: CASSRGGETGEKLFF. The DNA of the CDR3 is TGTGCCAGCAGCCGTGGCGGGGAAACGGGTGAAAAACTGTTTTTT.

V gene TRBV5-4 combines with J gene TRBJ2-1; TRBD2 agrees at 7 bases. Trimming at V came to 7 bases and at J to 0 bases, leaving 7 bases not matched to a gene. From germline, CDR1 is SGHNT and CDR2 YYREEE (reference sequence). The CDR3 extends over 15 amino acids. The CDR3 loop reads CASGTGGSSYNEQFF. DNA for the CDR3: TGTGCCAGCGGTACGGGCGGGAGCTCCTACAATGAGCAGTTCTTC.

The chain joins TRBV5-1 to TRBJ1-2; 7 nucleotides align to TRBD1. V was pared by 4 bases and J by 5 bases, with 8 bases of the junction left unmatched. The CDR3 covers 14 residues. Germline V lookup: CDR1 SGHRS, CDR2 YFSETQ. The CDR3: CASSGATGDYGYTF. In nucleotides, the CDR3 is TGCGCCAGCAGCGGAGCCACAGGGGATTATGGCTACACCTTC.

This sequence joins TRBV3-1 (or the pseudogene TRBV3-2) and TRBJ1-6; the D is unclear. Germline V CDR1 and CDR2: LGHDT, YNNKEL (reference sequence). V lost 1 base to trimming and J lost 5 bases, with 12 bases between them. The CDR3 sequence is 16 residues long. The DNA for the CDR3 is TGTGCCAGCAGCCAAGGCCCATTGCAGGATAATTCACCCCTCCACTTT. It translates to CASSQGPLQDNSPLHF.

The rearrangement uses TRBV10-3 and TRBJ2-7, with 11 nucleotides matching TRBD1. There are 16 residues in the CDR3. V lost 3 bases and J lost 0; bases outside the gene matches: 4. Per the germline V gene, CDR1 is ENHRY and CDR2 is SYGVKD. The CDR3 sequence is CAISDSGTGGSYEQYF. CDR3 nucleotides: TGTGCCATCAGTGACTCCGGGACAGGGGGCTCCTACGAGCAGTACTTC.

This clone was seen only a few times. The same CDR3 also results from other DNA sequences found in this sample. J is TRBJ1-5 and V is TRBV19; D is possibly TRBD1 (6 bases). This CDR3 region has 14 residues. V shed 4 bases and J shed 4 bases, with 11 bases lying between them. Germline CDR1 is LNHDA and CDR2 is SQIVND (reference sequence). CDR3 sequence (DNA): TGTGCCAGTAGTACGCTCCAGGGGAATCAGCCCCAGCATTTT. Amino acids: CASSTLQGNQPQHF. Combining the CDR3 with reference TRBV19 and TRBJ1-5 gives the whole variable domain DGGITQSPKYLFRKEGQNVTLSCEQNLNHDAMYWYRQDPGQGLRLIYYSQIVNDFQKGDIAEGYSVSREKKESFPLTVTSAQKNPTAFYLCASSTLQGNQPQHFGDGTRLSIL.

The chain links TRBV19 to TRBJ1-2; 7 nucleotides match TRBD1. CDR1 is LNHDA, CDR2 SQIVND, per germline (reference sequence). After removal of 1 base from V and 7 bases from J, the junction contained 6 bases not matched to a gene. This CDR3 is 14 amino acids long. The CDR3 DNA reads TGTGCCAGTAGTATAGGACAAGACAGGGCTGGCTACACCTTC. This encodes CASSIGQDRAGYTF.

The V call is TRBV7-9, the J call TRBJ2-1, with 14 bases matching TRBD2. After removal of 5 bases from V and 4 bases from J, the junction contained 4 bases not matched to a gene. The germline gives CDR1 SEHNR, CDR2 FQNEAQ (reference sequence). CDR3 length: 16 residues. This chain's CDR3 is CASSPGLAGEYNEQFF. In DNA, the CDR3 is TGTGCCAGCAGCCCGGGACTAGCGGGGGAATACAATGAGCAGTTCTTC.

This clone turned up a few times. The chain has TRBV10-2 and TRBJ1-5, with D possibly being TRBD1 (5 bases). This CDR3 spans 14 amino acids. V was shortened by 0 bases and J by 7 bases, with 10 bases between the two germline ends. CDR1 and CDR2 from the germline V gene are WSHSY and SAAADI. CDR3 region: CASSESGGRQPQHF. The CDR3 DNA sequence: TGCGCCAGCAGTGAGTCCGGGGGGAGGCAGCCCCAGCATTTT.

This sequence joins TRBV19 and TRBJ1-5, with TRBD1 matching 9 bases. This CDR3 has 14 amino acids. In germline, CDR1 is LNHDA, CDR2 SQIVND (reference sequence). The ends lost 5 bases at V and 4 bases at J; junction bases unmatched: 3. In nucleotides, the CDR3 is TGTGCCAGTAGTCTACAGGGGGCAAATCAGCCCCAGCATTTT. It codes for CASSLQGANQPQHF. Full variable domain (rest looked up from reference TRBV19 and TRBJ1-5): DGGITQSPKYLFRKEGQNVTLSCEQNLNHDAMYWYRQDPGQGLRLIYYSQIVNDFQKGDIAEGYSVSREKKESFPLTVTSAQKNPTAFYLCASSLQGANQPQHFGDGTRLSIL.

The chain is built from TRBV19 and TRBJ2-7; D remains ambiguous. The CDR3 sequence is 11 residues long. V dropped 5 bases and J dropped 3 bases, with 5 bases sitting between them. Germline CDR1 LNHDA, CDR2 SQIVND (reference sequence). CDR3 region: CASSANYEQYF. For the CDR3, the DNA is TGTGCCAGTAGTGCGAACTACGAGCAGTACTTC.

In regard to this clone: Other DNA sequences of this sample code for an identical CDR3. The rearrangement joins TRBV5-1 to TRBJ2-7, with 7 bases aligning to TRBD1. CDR3 length: 13 amino acids. Germline V gives CDR1 SGHRS, CDR2 YFSETQ. The ends lost 0 bases at V and 6 bases at J; junction bases unmatched: 3. In nucleotides, the CDR3 is TGCGCCAGCAGCTTGGAAAGGGGGCGCGAGCAGTACTTC. Translation gives CASSLERGREQYF.

The V call is TRBV5-1, the J call TRBJ1-2; a possible D gene is TRBD1 (5 bases). The germline gives CDR1 SGHRS, CDR2 YFSETQ. The CDR3 extends over 14 amino acids. V lost 4 bases to trimming and J lost 8 bases, with 18 bases between them. Here the CDR3 reads CASSLGRDPRGYTF. The CDR3 region has the DNA TGCGCCAGCAGCCTGGGACGGGATCCTCGCGGCTACACCTTC.

This chain joins TRBV20-1 and TRBJ2-6; TRBD1 might be the D (6 bases). Germline V gene data show CDR1 as DFQATT and CDR2 as SNEGSKA (reference sequence). The CDR3 covers 16 residues. V gave up 3 bases and J gave up 0 bases, with 12 bases separating them. This CDR3 reads CSASWGPYSGANVLTF. The CDR3 DNA reads TGCAGTGCTAGTTGGGGGCCCTACTCTGGGGCCAACGTCCTGACTTTC.

The chain employs TRBV18 and TRBJ1-3; D is perhaps TRBD1 (6 bases). The V end lost 6 bases, the J end lost 2 bases, and 14 bases lay between the germline ends. This CDR3 region has 15 residues. CDR1 and CDR2 (germline): KGHSH, LQKENI. In nucleotides, the CDR3 is TGTGCCAGCTCGATAGGACAGTCCCCTGGAAACACCATATATTTT. This gives the protein CASSIGQSPGNTIYF.

The chain links TRBV5-1 to TRBJ2-5; D gene uncertain. Trimming took off 4 bases at V and 1 base at J, with 11 bases between the two ends. Germline values: CDR1 SGHRS, CDR2 YFSETQ. The CDR3 is 14 amino acids. DNA for the CDR3: TGCGCCAGCAGCCCCAACTCTCTCCAAGAGACCCAGTACTTC. As protein: CASSPNSLQETQYF.

V usage is TRBV2 and J usage is TRBJ2-7; D is ambiguous. Trimming took off 3 bases at V and 4 bases at J, with 10 bases between the two ends. In germline, CDR1 is SNHLY, CDR2 FYNNEI. The CDR3 is 13 residues long. The CDR3 DNA follows: TGTGCCAGCAGTGACAGTGATTTTTACGAGCAGTACTTC. Protein product: CASSDSDFYEQYF.

The V and J genes are TRBV24-1 and TRBJ2-3; maybe TRBD1 (6 bases). V shed 7 bases and J shed 2 bases, with 21 bases lying between them. The CDR3 is 17 amino acids. The germline gives CDR1 KGHDR, CDR2 SFDVKD. Written as DNA, the CDR3 is TGTGCCACCAGAGGGGGAAGACGGCCCGATGACACAGATACGCAGTATTTT. The encoded protein is CATRGGRRPDDTDTQYF.

This chain uses TRBV14 with TRBJ2-1; D uncertain. The CDR3 loop spans 14 amino acids. Trimming left V 3 bases short and J 0 bases short, with 6 bases between. Germline V gives CDR1 SGHDN, CDR2 FVKESK. The DNA of the CDR3 is TGTGCCAGCAGCCAGGTGAGCTCCTACAATGAGCAGTTCTTC. Translated, it gives CASSQVSSYNEQFF.

The V and J genes are TRBV11-3 and TRBJ2-1; a possible D gene is TRBD1 (5 bases). The CDR3 is made up of 14 amino acids. Germline V gene sequence: CDR1 SGHNT, CDR2 YENEEA. Between the trimmed V and J ends, which lost 3 bases and 2 bases, there was a span of 8 bases. The CDR3 coding sequence is TGTGCCAGCAGCTTGACAGTAACCTACAATGAGCAGTTCTTC. Translated: CASSLTVTYNEQFF.

The chain joins TRBV11-3 to TRBJ2-3, with 8 bases matching TRBD1. Germline CDR1 and CDR2: SGHNT and YENEEA. V was pared by 1 base and J by 6 bases, with 9 bases of the junction left unmatched. This CDR3 is 16 amino acids long. The DNA for the CDR3 is TGTGCCAGCAGCTTAGGAGACAGGGGCATCCCGGATACGCAGTATTTT. It specifies CASSLGDRGIPDTQYF.

The genes are TRBV5-1 and TRBJ1-2; D uncertain. The CDR3 is 14 residues long. Germline V gene data show CDR1 as SGHRS and CDR2 as YFSETQ. Trimming cost V 7 bases and J 4 bases, with 17 bases left between them. The DNA for the CDR3 is TGCGCCAGCCGCGGGCAGGACGGCCTCTATGGCTACACCTTC. Residues: CASRGQDGLYGYTF. The full variable domain, completed using reference TRBV5-1 and TRBJ1-2, is KAGVTQTPRYLIKTRGQQVTLSCSPISGHRSVSWYQQTPGQGLQFLFEYFSETQRNKGNFPGRFSGRQFSNSRSEMNVSTLELGDSALYLCASRGQDGLYGYTFGSGTRLTVV.

The rearrangement joins TRBV28 to TRBJ1-1, with a weak D call TRBD1 (5 bases). CDR1 is MDHEN and CDR2 is SYDVKM in the germline V gene. Trimming shortened V by 11 bases and J by 1 base, and 11 bases separated the two germline ends. The CDR3 length is 12 residues. CDR3 loop: CASSGENTEAFF. CDR3 in DNA: TGTGCCTCCTCGGGGGAGAACACTGAAGCTTTCTTT.

This rearrangement joins TRBV5-1 to TRBJ2-7, with D unclear. The V end was cut by 4 bases, the J end by 1 base, with 15 bases between. Germline V lookup: CDR1 SGHRS, CDR2 YFSETQ. The CDR3 loop spans 15 amino acids. This CDR3 is CASSPLASSSYEQYF. The CDR3 DNA sequence: TGCGCCAGCAGCCCCCTGGCTAGTTCGTCCTACGAGCAGTACTTC. Looking up the rest from reference TRBV5-1 and TRBJ2-7 gives the full variable domain: KAGVTQTPRYLIKTRGQQVTLSCSPISGHRSVSWYQQTPGQGLQFLFEYFSETQRNKGNFPGRFSGRQFSNSRSEMNVSTLELGDSALYLCASSPLASSSYEQYFGPGTRLTVT.

This clone was found once. The chain is built from TRBV9 and TRBJ2-1; 9 bases are shared with TRBD1. CDR1 is SGDLS, CDR2 YYNGEE, per germline. The CDR3 extends over 12 amino acids. V lost 5 bases and J lost 15; bases outside the gene matches: 9. CDR3 DNA: TGTGCCAGCAGGGGTACAGGGGGCGGTTGGTTCTTC. It translates to CASRGTGGGWFF.

The genes are TRBV24-1 and TRBJ1-2; tentatively, D is TRBD1 (5 bases). The V gene lost 10 bases and the J gene lost 0 bases, with 11 bases spanning the gap. The CDR3 loop spans 13 amino acids. CDR1 is KGHDR and CDR2 is SFDVKD in the germline V gene. CDR3 DNA: TGTGCCACTTCGGACACCACTAACTATGGCTACACCTTC. This gives the protein CATSDTTNYGYTF.

This rearrangement joins TRBV5-6 to TRBJ2-5, with TRBD2 as a possible D gene (7 bases). CDR3 length equals 16 residues. Germline V gene lookup returns CDR1 SGHDT and CDR2 YYEEEE. V was cut by 5 bases and J by 3 bases, with 20 bases left in between. Here the CDR3 reads CASRTLGGLVEETQYF. CDR3 bases: TGTGCCAGCAGAACCCTCGGGGGGCTGGTCGAAGAGACCCAGTACTTC.